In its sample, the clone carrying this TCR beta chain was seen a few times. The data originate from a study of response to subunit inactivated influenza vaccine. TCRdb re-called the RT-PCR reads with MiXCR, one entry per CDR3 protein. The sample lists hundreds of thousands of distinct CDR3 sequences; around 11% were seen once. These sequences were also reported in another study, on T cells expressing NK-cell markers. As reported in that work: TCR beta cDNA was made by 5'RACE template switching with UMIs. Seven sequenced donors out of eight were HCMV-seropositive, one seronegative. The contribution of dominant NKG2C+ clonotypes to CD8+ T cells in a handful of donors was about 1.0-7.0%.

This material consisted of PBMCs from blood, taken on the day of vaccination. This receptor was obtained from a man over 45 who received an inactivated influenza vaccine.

The CDR3 coding sequence is TGCGCCAGCAGCCAAGTTTGGGACAGGGTTGGCACTGAAGCTTTCTTT. Translation: CASSQVWDRVGTEAFF. V usage is TRBV4-1 and J usage is TRBJ1-1; 9 bases align to TRBD1. With 1 base clipped from V and 4 bases from J, the junction kept 7 bases outside the gene matches. Looked up from germline, CDR1 is MGHRA and CDR2 is YSYEKL. The length of the CDR3 is 16 residues.